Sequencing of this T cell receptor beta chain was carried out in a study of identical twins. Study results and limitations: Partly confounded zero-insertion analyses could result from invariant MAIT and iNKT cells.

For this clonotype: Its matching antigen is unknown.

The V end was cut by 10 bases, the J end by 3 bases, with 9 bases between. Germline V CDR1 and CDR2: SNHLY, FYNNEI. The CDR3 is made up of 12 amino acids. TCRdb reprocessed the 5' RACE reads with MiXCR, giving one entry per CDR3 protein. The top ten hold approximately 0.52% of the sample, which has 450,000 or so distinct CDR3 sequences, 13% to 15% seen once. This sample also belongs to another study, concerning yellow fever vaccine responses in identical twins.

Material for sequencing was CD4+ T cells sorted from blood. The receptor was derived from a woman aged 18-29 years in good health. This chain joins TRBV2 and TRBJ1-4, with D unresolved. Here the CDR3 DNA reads TGTGCCACCAGGATTGCTAATGAAAAACTGTTTTTT. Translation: CATRIANEKLFF.